These 6 T cell receptor beta chains were sequenced from one sample in a study of shared clonotypes between healthy human individuals. The data were produced by immunoSEQ multiplex PCR, yet TCRdb's version contains in-frame clones alone and is incomplete. The repertoire holds nearly 500,000 clones, with about 79% as singletons. Material for sequencing was PBMCs. Receptor source: a woman aged 40 to 50 in good health. Some clones in this sample may be carry-over from other donors' samples.

The genes are TRBV6-1 and TRBJ1-2; 7 bases are shared with TRBD1. Germline CDR1 is MNHNS and CDR2 is SASEGT. This CDR3 has 13 amino acids. The trim removed 3 bases at V and 7 bases at J, leaving 5 bases unmatched. DNA of the CDR3: TGTGCCAGCAGTGAGGACAGGTATCTTGGCTACACCTTC. This codes for CASSEDRYLGYTF.

The chain combines TRBV2 with TRBJ2-3; 10 positions agree with TRBD2. Unmatched junction bases numbered 6, after V lost 5 bases and J lost 1 base. Germline assignment: CDR1 SNHLY and CDR2 FYNNEI. This CDR3 spans 16 amino acids. In DNA, the CDR3 is TGTGCCAGCAGTAGCCTAGCGGGAGCGGGCACAGATACGCAGTATTTT. Amino acids: CASSSLAGAGTDTQYF.

CDR3 in DNA: TGTGCCAGCAGCGTGGAACAGGGGAACACTGAAGCTTTCTTT. Its translation is CASSVEQGNTEAFF. This sequence joins TRBV5-4 and TRBJ1-1; TRBD1 is a possible D gene (6 bases). The V and J ends lost 4 bases and 1 base respectively, with 11 bases between them. CDR3 size: 14 residues. The germline gives CDR1 SGHNT, CDR2 YYREEE (reference sequence).

CDR3 region: CAWSPQLAGYNEQFF. The CDR3 coding sequence is TGTGCCTGGAGTCCACAACTAGCGGGATACAATGAGCAGTTCTTC. The chain recombines TRBV30 with TRBJ2-1, with 10 bases fitting TRBD2. Germline V gene lookup returns CDR1 GTSNPN and CDR2 SVGIG (reference sequence). This CDR3 comprises 15 residues. V lost 2 bases to trimming and J lost 4 bases; unmatched junction nucleotides: 5.

This clone was detected only once. This chain joins TRBV7-6 and TRBJ2-2, with 9 bases aligning to TRBD2. The CDR3 has 18 amino acids. The V and J ends lost 2 bases and 4 bases, in that order; junction bases with no gene match: 11. Germline V gene data show CDR1 as SGHVS and CDR2 as FNYEAQ. The CDR3 protein is CASSLLASGRPSTGELFF. The DNA for the CDR3 is TGTGCCAGCAGCTTATTGGCGAGCGGGAGGCCCTCCACCGGGGAGCTGTTTTTT.

This clone has a handful of counts. The CDR3: CASSAGNQPQHF. CDR3 nucleotides: TGTGCCAGCAGTGCAGGCAATCAGCCCCAGCATTTT. The chain carries TRBV28 and TRBJ1-5; no definite D call. Trimming cost V 5 bases and J 2 bases, with 4 bases left between them. Germline V gene data show CDR1 as MDHEN and CDR2 as SYDVKM. This CDR3 contains 12 residues.